Below are 7 T cell receptor beta chains sequenced from a single sample in a study of T cells in Graves' hyperthyroidism and ophthalmopathy. Amplified TCR beta CDR3 regions came from RNA transcripts. TCR CDR3 regions were first amplified by RT-PCR with HTBI primers. Each CDR3 protein is one row after TCRdb ran MiXCR on the multiplex PCR reads. The sample lists roughly 700,000 distinct CDR3 sequences; 11% to 15% were seen once. Source material: blood. These receptor sequences come from a young woman with Graves' hyperthyroidism.

This clonotype was counted only a few times. The rearrangement links TRBV7-2 to TRBJ1-1; TRBD1 is a possible D gene (5 bases). Deletions cut 5 bases from V and 4 bases from J, with 17 bases between. Looked up from germline, CDR1 is SGHTA and CDR2 is FQGNSA. The CDR3 covers 15 residues. CDR3 in DNA: TGTGCCAGCAGCATGAGACAGAGGTCGGTCACTGAAGCTTTCTTT. Translation: CASSMRQRSVTEAFF.

This clonotype turned up a few times. The rearrangement joins TRBV4-1 to TRBJ2-1, with TRBD2 as a possible D gene (5 bases). Trimming pared 3 bases from V and 9 bases from J, leaving 15 bases between. The CDR3 is 14 amino acids. The germline V gene encodes CDR1 MGHRA and CDR2 YSYEKL. The CDR3 DNA reads TGCGCCAGCAGCCATTCGGTGAGGGCTCGTGAGCAGTTCTTC. It encodes CASSHSVRAREQFF.

This chain uses TRBV7-8 with TRBJ2-5, with TRBD2 matching 10 bases. Germline CDR1 and CDR2: SGHVS and FQNEAQ. The CDR3 is 16 residues long. J lost 3 bases, V lost 5 bases, and 9 bases had no gene match. The CDR3 DNA follows: TGTGCCAGCAGCCCCAGACTAGCGGGCTTAAAAGAGACCCAGTACTTC. Protein sequence: CASSPRLAGLKETQYF. Drawing the rest from reference TRBV7-8 and TRBJ2-5, the complete variable domain is GAGVSQSPRYKVAKRGQDVALRCDPISGHVSLFWYQQALGQGPEFLTYFQNEAQLDKSGLPSDRFFAERPEGSVSTLKIQRTQQEDSAVYLCASSPRLAGLKETQYFGPGTRLLVL.

This clonotype showed up many times. The J gene is TRBJ1-4, the V gene TRBV28, with D uncertain. Trimming shortened V by 5 bases and J by 0 bases, and 4 bases separated the two germline ends. Per the germline V gene, CDR1 is MDHEN and CDR2 is SYDVKM. The CDR3 is 13 amino acids. The CDR3 sequence: CASSITTNEKLFF. For the CDR3, the DNA is TGTGCCAGCAGTATAACAACTAATGAAAAACTGTTTTTT.

This sequence joins TRBV7-2 and TRBJ2-2; D is tentatively TRBD1 or TRBD2 (5 bases each). Per germline, CDR1 SGHTA and CDR2 FQGNSA. The length of the CDR3 is 17 residues. V lost 4 bases to trimming and J lost 9 bases, with 24 bases between them. CDR3 DNA sequence: TGTGCCAGCAGCTCCTCCTTTGGGGGAGATCTTACAAGGGAGCTGTTTTTT. This codes for CASSSSFGGDLTRELFF.

This clonotype came up a few times. V is TRBV20-1 and J is TRBJ2-5, with 7 bases matching TRBD2. The V gene's germline CDR1 is DFQATT and CDR2 SNEGSKA (reference sequence). The CDR3 spans 14 residues. With 6 bases clipped from V and 5 bases from J, the junction kept 12 bases outside the gene matches. CDR3: CSARRPLGGETQYF. The CDR3 nucleotides read TGCAGTGCCCGAAGACCCCTCGGGGGGGAGACCCAGTACTTC.

This clonotype was seen ten or more times. The chain has TRBV7-3 and TRBJ2-7; TRBD2 matches 14 bases. CDR3 length equals 18 residues. Germline V lookup: CDR1 SGHTA, CDR2 FQGTGA. J gave up 2 bases and V 0 bases, and 6 bases lay outside the gene matches. Here the CDR3 reads CASSLTPGTSGSPYEQYF. The CDR3 DNA reads as TGTGCCAGCAGCTTAACACCGGGGACTAGCGGGAGCCCCTACGAGCAGTACTTC.